Below are 5 T cell receptor beta chains sequenced from a single sample in a study of T-cell reconstitution after alpha-beta-depleted transplantation in children. Library preparation (for TCRbeta) was performed with unique molecular identifiers. MiXCR was run by TCRdb on the PCR reads, yielding one entry per CDR3 protein. The sample shows 90,000 to 100,000 distinct CDR3 sequences, approximately 12% of them seen only once. The sequencing here drew on PBMCs from the stem cell graft donor, taken from the stem cell graft. The receptors come from a human donor who donated a stem cell graft to a child with inherited bone marrow failure.

This clonotype was counted only a few times. J is TRBJ1-5 and V is TRBV6-2 or TRBV6-3; D remains ambiguous. The germline V gene has CDR1 MNHEY and CDR2 SVGEGT. V was pared by 6 bases and J by 3 bases, with 12 bases between. This CDR3 has 14 residues. CDR3 coding DNA: TGTGCCAGCAGCCCGGGCACCCCCAATCAGCCCCAGCATTTT. Protein product: CASSPGTPNQPQHF.

In its sample, this clonotype was seen many times. The gene calls are TRBV20-1 and TRBJ2-1; D ambiguous. The V and J ends lost 1 base and 6 bases respectively, with 1 base between them. The germline gives CDR1 DFQATT, CDR2 SNEGSKA (reference sequence). The CDR3 totals 10 residues. The CDR3 sequence: CSARANEQFF. The CDR3 region has the DNA TGCAGTGCTAGAGCCAATGAGCAGTTCTTC.

The V and J genes are TRBV6-4 and TRBJ2-3; 9 bases line up with TRBD2. J gave up 6 bases and V 5 bases, and 9 bases lay outside the gene matches. The germline V gene encodes CDR1 MRHNA and CDR2 SNTAGT. CDR3 length equals 15 residues. The DNA for the CDR3 is TGTGCCAGCAGTCACTACGCGGGGGGGGGGGATACGCAGTATTTT. It codes for CASSHYAGGGDTQYF.

Ten or more counts support this clonotype. The chain joins TRBV20-1 to TRBJ2-1, with D possibly TRBD2 on 7 matching bases. V was trimmed by 6 bases and J by 4 bases, leaving 16 bases between them. The CDR3 runs 14 residues. Germline CDR1 DFQATT, CDR2 SNEGSKA (reference sequence). The CDR3 protein is CSASGGRGYNEQFF. Written as DNA, the CDR3 is TGCAGTGCGTCCGGGGGGCGCGGATACAATGAGCAGTTCTTC.

The table lists this clonotype with many counts. The chain is built from TRBV7-6 and TRBJ1-1; 9 bases align to TRBD1. The CDR3 is 14 residues long. The germline CDR1 and CDR2 sequences are SGHVS and FNYEAQ. V lost 6 bases to trimming and J lost 5 bases; unmatched junction nucleotides: 7. The CDR3, as DNA: TGTGCCAGCAGAACAGGGGGCTTTAATACTGAAGCTTTCTTT. It translates to CASRTGGFNTEAFF.